The next 9 T cell receptor beta chains were all read from a single sample in a study of identical twins. TCRdb reprocessed the 5' RACE reads via MiXCR and lists one record per CDR3 protein. The sample lists around 340,000 distinct CDR3 sequences; roughly 12% were seen once. These data were also filed under a second study, of yellow fever vaccine responses in identical twins.

Sequenced sample: CD8+ T cells sorted from blood. The receptors here all came from a woman aged 18-35 years in good health.

This clonotype has a handful of counts. The genes are TRBV11-1 and TRBJ2-3; 15 bases agree with TRBD2. The V gene end was trimmed by 1 base and the J gene end by 6 bases; junction bases not matched to a gene: 11. Germline CDR1 reads SGHAT; CDR2 reads FQDESV (reference sequence). This CDR3 comprises 19 residues. The CDR3 DNA follows: TGTGCCAGCAGCTTAGACGCGTGGACTAGCGGGGGGGCCTCGGATACGCAGTATTTT. Its protein product is CASSLDAWTSGGASDTQYF.

The chain joins TRBV7-9 to TRBJ2-5; D unclear. The CDR3 consists of 14 residues. The V and J ends lost 3 bases and 1 base respectively, with 9 bases between them. Germline assignment: CDR1 SEHNR and CDR2 FQNEAQ (reference sequence). The CDR3 spells CASSLEVFQETQYF. DNA for the CDR3: TGTGCCAGCAGCTTGGAAGTCTTCCAAGAGACCCAGTACTTC.

V is TRBV11-2 and J is TRBJ2-7; the D call may be TRBD1 or TRBD2 (5 bases each). Trimming stripped 5 bases from V and 3 bases from J, with 14 bases between. The CDR3 contains 14 residues. Germline-derived CDR1 and CDR2 are SGHAT and FQNNGV. The CDR3 DNA follows: TGTGCCAGCAGCCAGGGCCCCGCGGGCTACGAGCAGTACTTC. Translating gives CASSQGPAGYEQYF.

This clonotype occurred many times. The chain recombines TRBV6-1 with TRBJ2-7, with 10 positions matching TRBD1. CDR1 MNHNS and CDR2 SASEGT come from the germline V gene. With V trimmed by 5 bases and J by 4 bases, 8 bases remained unmatched. The CDR3 sequence is 15 residues long. CDR3 nucleotide sequence: TGTGCCAGCAGTATTGGGACAGGGGAGTTTTACGAGCAGTACTTC. This translates into CASSIGTGEFYEQYF.

This clonotype turned up a few times. The chain joins TRBV7-2 to TRBJ2-1; a possible D gene is TRBD1 (5 bases). CDR3 length equals 16 residues. Trimming removed 1 base from V and 2 bases from J, with 12 bases in between. Germline CDR1 reads SGHTA; CDR2 reads FQGNSA. Here the CDR3 DNA reads TGTGCCAGCAGCTTAGATGTGGGGCGACCCTACAATGAGCAGTTCTTC. Its protein product is CASSLDVGRPYNEQFF.

J is TRBJ2-1 and V is TRBV24-1; D is unresolved. CDR3 length equals 15 residues. The germline gives CDR1 KGHDR, CDR2 SFDVKD. V shed 3 bases and J shed 4 bases, with 12 bases lying between them. This CDR3 reads CATSDGDLIYNEQFF. The CDR3, as DNA: TGTGCCACCAGTGATGGGGATCTGATATACAATGAGCAGTTCTTC.

This clonotype was counted only a few times. V gene TRBV19 combines with J gene TRBJ1-5; no clear D gene. Per germline, CDR1 LNHDA and CDR2 SQIVND (reference sequence). Trimming removed 5 bases at V and 4 bases at J, with 9 bases between. The CDR3 contains 13 residues. The CDR3 is CASSLPRNQPQHF. In DNA form, the CDR3 reads TGTGCCAGTAGTCTGCCGAGAAATCAGCCCCAGCATTTT.

The chain combines TRBV4-1 with TRBJ2-1; 8 bases agree with TRBD1. The CDR3 is 22 residues long. Germline V gene sequence: CDR1 MGHRA, CDR2 YSYEKL. V was clipped by 1 base and J by 1 base; unmatched bases: 21. The CDR3 loop is CASSQARPRTGGDARSYNEQFF. The DNA of the CDR3 is TGCGCCAGCAGCCAAGCGAGACCGAGAACAGGGGGTGATGCGCGGTCCTACAATGAGCAGTTCTTC.

This chain connects TRBV6-5 to TRBJ2-7; TRBD2 matches 8 bases. After removal of 2 bases from V and 5 bases from J, the junction contained 8 bases not matched to a gene. The CDR3 has 15 residues. Germline-derived CDR1 and CDR2 are MNHEY and SVGAGI. For the CDR3, the DNA is TGTGCCAGCAGTTACAGCGGGAGTAGTGGGAACGAGCAGTACTTC. Translated, it gives CASSYSGSSGNEQYF.